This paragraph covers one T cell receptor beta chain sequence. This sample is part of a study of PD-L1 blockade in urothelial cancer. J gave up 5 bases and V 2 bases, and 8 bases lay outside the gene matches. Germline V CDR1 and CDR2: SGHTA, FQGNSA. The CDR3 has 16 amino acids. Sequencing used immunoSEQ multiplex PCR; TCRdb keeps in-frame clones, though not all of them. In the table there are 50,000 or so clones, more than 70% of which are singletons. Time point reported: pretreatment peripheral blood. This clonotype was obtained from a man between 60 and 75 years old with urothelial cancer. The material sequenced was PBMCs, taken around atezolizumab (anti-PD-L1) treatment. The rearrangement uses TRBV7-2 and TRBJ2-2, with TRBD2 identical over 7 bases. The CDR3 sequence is CASSLMAGVGTGELFF. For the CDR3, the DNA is TGTGCCAGCAGCTTAATGGCGGGGGTCGGGACCGGGGAGCTGTTTTTT.